This entry features one T cell receptor (beta chain) sequence. Its antigen is unidentified. Per germline, CDR1 LGHNA and CDR2 YNFKEQ. Trimming took 0 bases from V and 1 from J, leaving 10 bases between them. The CDR3 extends over 16 amino acids. This specimen belongs to a study of shared clonotypes between healthy human individuals. Study information: Every donor yielded three CD4 naive, three CD4 memory, two CD8 naive and one CD8 memory plate. Findings and limits, study-wide: In general, naive subsets displayed greater estimated richness than memory subsets did.

Naive CD8 isolation took CD45RO-negative cells positively selected for CCR7 and excluded terminally differentiated effector memory CD45RA+ cells. The repertoire was sequenced with immunoSEQ multiplex PCR; TCRdb's copy has only in-frame clones and lacks some. The top ten hold around 1.1% of the sample, which has millions of clones, about 95% seen once. The specimen sequenced was naive CD8+ T cells sorted from blood. The rearrangement uses TRBV4-2 and TRBJ1-3; D unclear. The receptor's source is a man aged 18-30 years in good health. CDR3 protein: CASSQDPAGSGNTIYF. The CDR3 region has the DNA TGTGCCAGCAGCCAAGACCCGGCGGGTTCTGGAAACACCATATATTTT.